The source of this T cell receptor (beta chain) is a study of regulatory and conventional T cells in RAG deficiency. TCRdb keeps only in-frame clones here, not all; method: immunoSEQ multiplex PCR. The sample records thousands of clones, 93% being singletons. Blood CD4+ CD25-high CD127-low regulatory T cells supplied the genomic DNA template. The sample was also reused in another study, on regulatory T cells. In that study: The primer mix had 52 TRBV and 13 TRBJ primers.

This sequence originates from a human donor in good health. Sequencing was performed on CD127- CD25+ CD4+ Tregs sorted from blood.

CDR3 in amino acids: CASSLDLASTDTQYF. CDR3 nucleotide sequence: TGTGCCAGCAGCTTGGACCTAGCGAGCACAGATACGCAGTATTTT. The chain links TRBV7-2 to TRBJ2-3; D perhaps matches TRBD2 (6 bases). The CDR3 extends over 15 amino acids. Trimming cost V 3 bases and J 0 bases, with 10 bases left between them. Germline lookup yields CDR1 SGHTA and CDR2 FQGNSA.